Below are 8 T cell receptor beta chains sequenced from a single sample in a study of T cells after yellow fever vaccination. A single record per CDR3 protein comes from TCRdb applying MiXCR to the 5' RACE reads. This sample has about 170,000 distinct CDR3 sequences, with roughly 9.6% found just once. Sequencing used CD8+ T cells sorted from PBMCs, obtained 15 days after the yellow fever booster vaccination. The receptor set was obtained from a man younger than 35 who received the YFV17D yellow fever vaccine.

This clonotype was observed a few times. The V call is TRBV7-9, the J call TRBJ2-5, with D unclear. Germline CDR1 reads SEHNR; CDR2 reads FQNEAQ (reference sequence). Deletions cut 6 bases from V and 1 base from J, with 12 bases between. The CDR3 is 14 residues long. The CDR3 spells CASRKDGFQETQYF. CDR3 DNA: TGTGCCAGCAGGAAGGACGGATTCCAAGAGACCCAGTACTTC.

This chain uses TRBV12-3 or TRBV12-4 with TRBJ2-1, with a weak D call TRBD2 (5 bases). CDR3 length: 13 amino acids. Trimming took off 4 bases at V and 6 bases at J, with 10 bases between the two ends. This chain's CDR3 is CASSSTRVNEQFF. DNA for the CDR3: TGTGCCAGCAGTTCTACTAGGGTCAATGAGCAGTTCTTC.

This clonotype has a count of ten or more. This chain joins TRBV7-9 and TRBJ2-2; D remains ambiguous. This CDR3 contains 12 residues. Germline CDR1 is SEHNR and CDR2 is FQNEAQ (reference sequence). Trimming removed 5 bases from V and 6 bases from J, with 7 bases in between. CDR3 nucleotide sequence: TGTGCCAGCAGCACAGCAGCCGGGGAGCTGTTTTTT. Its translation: CASSTAAGELFF.

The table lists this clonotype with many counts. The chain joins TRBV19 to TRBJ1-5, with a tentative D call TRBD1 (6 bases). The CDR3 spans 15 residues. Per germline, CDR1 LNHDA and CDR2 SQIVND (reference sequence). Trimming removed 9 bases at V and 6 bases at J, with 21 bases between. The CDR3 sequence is CASTIGQSFGQPQHF. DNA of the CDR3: TGTGCCAGCACTATCGGACAGTCATTCGGTCAGCCCCAGCATTTT.

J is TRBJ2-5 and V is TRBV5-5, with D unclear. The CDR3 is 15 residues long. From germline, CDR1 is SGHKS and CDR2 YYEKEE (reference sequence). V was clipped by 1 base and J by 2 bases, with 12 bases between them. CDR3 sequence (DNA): TGTGCCAGCAGCTTGTTGATAAAAGGACAAGAGACCCAGTACTTC. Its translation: CASSLLIKGQETQYF. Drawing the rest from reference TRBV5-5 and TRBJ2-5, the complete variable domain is DAGVTQSPTHLIKTRGQQVTLRCSPISGHKSVSWYQQVLGQGPQFIFQYYEKEERGRGNFPDRFSARQFPNYSSELNVNALLLGDSALYLCASSLLIKGQETQYFGPGTRLLVL.

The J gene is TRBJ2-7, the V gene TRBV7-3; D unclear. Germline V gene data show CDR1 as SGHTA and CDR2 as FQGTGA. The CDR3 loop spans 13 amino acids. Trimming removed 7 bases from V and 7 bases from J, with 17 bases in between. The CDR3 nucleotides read TGTGCCAGCACCCTGCGATGGGGTAGAGAGCAGTACGTC. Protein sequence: CASTLRWGREQYV.

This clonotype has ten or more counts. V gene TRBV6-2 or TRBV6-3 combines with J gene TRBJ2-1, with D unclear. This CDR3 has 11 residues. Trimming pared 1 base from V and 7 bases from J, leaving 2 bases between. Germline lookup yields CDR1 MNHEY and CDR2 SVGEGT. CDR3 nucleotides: TGTGCCAGCAGTTACTGGAATGAGCAGTTCTTC. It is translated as CASSYWNEQFF.

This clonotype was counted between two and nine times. The CDR3 coding sequence is TGCGCCAGCAGCCAGGATAGCGGGGGGCCCGGAGAGACCCAGTACTTC. It translates to CASSQDSGGPGETQYF. This chain connects TRBV4-3 to TRBJ2-5; 10 bases align to TRBD2. CDR1 and CDR2 (germline): LGHNA, YSLEER. This CDR3 region has 16 residues. V shed 3 bases, J shed 4 bases, and the junction held 8 bases outside the gene matches.